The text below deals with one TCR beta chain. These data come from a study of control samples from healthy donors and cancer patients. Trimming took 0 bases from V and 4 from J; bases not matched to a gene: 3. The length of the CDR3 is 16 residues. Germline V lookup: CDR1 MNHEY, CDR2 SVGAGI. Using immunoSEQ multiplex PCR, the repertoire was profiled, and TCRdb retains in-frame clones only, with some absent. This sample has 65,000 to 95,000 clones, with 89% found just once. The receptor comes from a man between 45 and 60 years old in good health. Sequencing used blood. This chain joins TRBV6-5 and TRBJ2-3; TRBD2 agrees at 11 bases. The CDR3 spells CASSYSSSGGADTQYF. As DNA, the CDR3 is TGTGCCAGCAGTTACTCGAGTAGCGGGGGGGCAGATACGCAGTATTTT.